This T cell receptor beta chain emerged from a study of OX40 agonist ivuxolimab in advanced cancers. Whole-study results and caveats: It was also the case that some nonresponders had low normalized T-cell clonal expansion. Among T cells, CD8+ cells averaged more expanded clones than CD4+ cells.

On this clone itself: Its cognate antigen is unknown.

Trimming shortened V by 0 bases and J by 5 bases, and 14 bases separated the two germline ends. Germline CDR1 is SGHDT and CDR2 is YYEEEE. CDR3 length equals 16 residues. Sequencing was performed with immunoSEQ multiplex PCR; in TCRdb, only in-frame clones are kept and a portion is missing. The data hold roughly 17,000 clones, with around three quarters observed a single time. Patients were ineligible given autoimmune disease history or systemic immunosuppression. This specimen was CD4+ or CD8+ T cells sorted from blood, taken in a trial of the OX40 agonist ivuxolimab. The TCR comes from an adult with an advanced solid tumor such as melanoma, head and neck, liver or kidney cancer. The chain carries TRBV5-6 and TRBJ2-2, with D maybe TRBD1 (5 bases). The CDR3, as DNA: TGTGCCAGCAGCTTGGAGAACAGGATTGGTACCGGGGAGCTGTTTTTT. Its protein is CASSLENRIGTGELFF.